This T cell receptor beta chain came from a study of blood T cells in healthy people across ages. The overall study: Capture by template switching was about one barcoded beta molecule per two T cells.

Then a second PCR, running about 6 to 12 cycles, was carried out with a sample-barcoded 5' primer and a J-beta primer mix. A template-switch adaptor with 12 random nucleotides tagged each cDNA molecule. Every sample produced at least 3 million CDR3-containing paired-end reads. TCRdb re-derived calls from the 5' RACE reads in MiXCR, one entry per CDR3 protein. The sample lists hundreds of thousands of distinct CDR3 sequences, roughly 53% occurring once. The receptor's source is a man in his 60s in good health. The sample consisted of blood.

CDR3 coding DNA: TGTGCCAGCTCACCAGAGGGACAGGGCTTATTGCCCCTCCACTTT. Translation: CASSPEGQGLLPLHF. The J gene is TRBJ1-6, the V gene TRBV18, with 9 nucleotides matching TRBD1. CDR3 length: 15 residues. J gave up 13 bases and V 2 bases, and 9 bases lay outside the gene matches. The germline V gene has CDR1 KGHSH and CDR2 LQKENI.